This T cell receptor (beta chain) was documented in a study of cytomegalovirus exposure and HLA in healthy donors. For the study at large: Counted in an early data release were roughly 87 million unique TCRs from HLA-typed donors. Study results and limitations: Within the data, a cluster of highly shared sequence variants was likely a sequencing artifact.

Concerning this clone itself: Its cognate antigen is unknown.

Researchers ran the PCR with 60 Vbeta and 13 Jbeta primers. The data were produced by immunoSEQ multiplex PCR, yet TCRdb's version contains in-frame clones alone and is incomplete. The table has over 130,000 clones, about 76% seen once. CDR1 MGHRA and CDR2 YSYEKL come from the germline V gene. Deletions cut 1 base from V and 7 bases from J, with 20 bases between. CDR3 length: 17 residues. The sequencing input was PBMCs. V gene TRBV4-1 combines with J gene TRBJ1-5; D is undetermined. This clonotype was obtained from a human donor in good health. The CDR3 protein is CASSQVEGPRMWQPQHF. CDR3 bases: TGCGCCAGCAGCCAAGTGGAGGGTCCTCGGATGTGGCAGCCCCAGCATTTT.